These 9 T cell receptor beta chains share one sample of origin, sequenced in a study of blood T cell repertoires in COVID-19. Data came from immunoSEQ multiplex PCR; TCRdb stores just in-frame clones and leaves some out. The sample has approximately 70,000 clones, around 80% seen once. Sequenced sample: peripheral blood. These receptor sequences come from an elderly man with active or convalescent COVID-19.

This rearrangement joins TRBV5-4 to TRBJ2-7, with D possibly being TRBD2 (6 bases). Trimming cost V 4 bases and J 0 bases, with 14 bases left between them. Germline V gives CDR1 SGHNT, CDR2 YYREEE (reference sequence). This CDR3 has 15 residues. The CDR3 sequence is CASSMYSGSSYEQYF. The CDR3, as DNA: TGTGCCAGCAGCATGTATAGCGGCAGCTCCTACGAGCAGTACTTC.

The CDR3 protein is CAWSRRDRGNTEAFF. CDR3 DNA: TGTGCCTGGAGCCGCCGGGACAGGGGGAACACTGAAGCTTTCTTT. V gene TRBV30 combines with J gene TRBJ1-1; 10 bases are a match to TRBD1. The CDR3 contains 15 residues. Germline CDR1 and CDR2: GTSNPN and SVGIG (reference sequence). Trimming took 3 bases from V and 1 from J; bases not matched to a gene: 5. Using reference TRBV30 and TRBJ1-1 for the parts outside the CDR3, the full variable domain is SQTIHQWPATLVQPVGSPLSLECTVEGTSNPNLYWYRQAAGRGLQLLFYSVGIGQISSEVPQNLSASRPQDRQFILSSKKLLLSDSGFYLCAWSRRDRGNTEAFFGQGTRLTVV.

A single count supports this clone. The rearrangement uses TRBV7-2 and TRBJ1-2; D is undetermined. The CDR3 consists of 14 residues. Trimming cost V 1 base and J 3 bases, with 9 bases left between them. Per germline, CDR1 SGHTA and CDR2 FQGNSA. In DNA form, the CDR3 reads TGTGCCAGCAGCTTAGAGATGCACTACTATGGCTACACCTTC. Protein: CASSLEMHYYGYTF.

J is TRBJ2-7 and V is TRBV19, with 9 bases identical to TRBD1. Germline CDR1 is LNHDA and CDR2 is SQIVND (reference sequence). This CDR3 region has 15 residues. The trim removed 6 bases at V and 2 bases at J, leaving 8 bases unmatched. CDR3 sequence (DNA): TGTGCCAGTAGAGGTCTGCGGACAGGGGCCTACGAGCAGTACTTC. Its protein is CASRGLRTGAYEQYF.

V gene TRBV6-2 or TRBV6-3 combines with J gene TRBJ1-1; 9 nucleotides match TRBD1. The trim removed 6 bases at V and 5 bases at J, leaving 13 bases unmatched. This CDR3 is built from 16 residues. The germline gives CDR1 MNHEY, CDR2 SVGEGT. The CDR3 coding sequence is TGTGCCAGCAGCGGGACAGGGTTCGTGGGACGAACTGAAGCTTTCTTT. This codes for CASSGTGFVGRTEAFF.

This chain's CDR3 is CASGNRGGGTDTQYF. The CDR3 nucleotides read TGTGCCAGTGGGAACAGGGGAGGCGGCACAGATACGCAGTATTTT. J is TRBJ2-3 and V is TRBV19, with D possibly being TRBD1 (7 bases). The germline gives CDR1 LNHDA, CDR2 SQIVND (reference sequence). V was trimmed by 8 bases and J by 1 base, leaving 16 bases between them. The CDR3 covers 15 residues.

This chain connects TRBV11-2 to TRBJ2-7; D remains ambiguous. The CDR3 spans 13 residues. Between the trimmed V and J ends, which lost 3 bases and 0 bases, there was a span of 6 bases. Per the germline V gene, CDR1 is SGHAT and CDR2 is FQNNGV. CDR3 coding DNA: TGTGCCAGCAGCTTTGTGAGCTCCTACGAGCAGTACTTC. Residues: CASSFVSSYEQYF.

The chain recombines TRBV30 with TRBJ1-2; possible D gene TRBD1, 5 bases. Trimming took off 5 bases at V and 12 bases at J, with 16 bases between the two ends. The CDR3 is 11 residues long. CDR1 is GTSNPN and CDR2 is SVGIG in the germline V gene (reference sequence). Written as DNA, the CDR3 is TGTGCCTGGGGGGCTGAGGATTCCCACACCTTC. This codes for CAWGAEDSHTF.

The rearrangement joins TRBV3-1 (or the pseudogene TRBV3-2) to TRBJ1-2; the D gene is possibly TRBD1 (6 bases). The CDR3 sequence is 17 residues long. CDR1 is LGHDT, CDR2 YNNKEL, per germline (reference sequence). Trimming cost V 2 bases and J 4 bases, with 20 bases left between them. CDR3 loop: CASSQILGTGNSYGYTF. The CDR3 DNA follows: TGTGCCAGCAGCCAAATATTAGGAACAGGGAACAGCTATGGCTACACCTTC.